This record concerns one TCR beta chain sequence. V shed 5 bases, J shed 8 bases, and the junction held 5 bases outside the gene matches. Germline assignment: CDR1 LNHDA and CDR2 SQIVND (reference sequence). The CDR3 is 12 residues long. As for treatment: oral pan-JAK inhibitor, 5-10 mg twice daily. The data derive from a study of CD8+ T cells in alopecia areata. Whole-study context: Treatment of the treated patients consisted of oral tofacitinib, 5 to 10 mg twice daily.

Extracted RNA was reverse transcribed, and the resulting cDNA served as sequencing template. Generated by immunoSEQ multiplex PCR, the TCRdb table keeps only in-frame clones and is missing some. Of 150,000 to 200,000 clones in the sample, 60% were seen once. This TCR was sampled from a human donor with alopecia areata. The sample was CD4+ T cells sorted from blood, taken at week 24, from a patient treated with tofacitinib. The V gene is TRBV19, the J gene TRBJ1-2, with TRBD1 matching over 7 bases. The CDR3 bases are TGTGCCAGTAGTCGGGGACAGTTGGGCTACACCTTC. Encoded protein: CASSRGQLGYTF.